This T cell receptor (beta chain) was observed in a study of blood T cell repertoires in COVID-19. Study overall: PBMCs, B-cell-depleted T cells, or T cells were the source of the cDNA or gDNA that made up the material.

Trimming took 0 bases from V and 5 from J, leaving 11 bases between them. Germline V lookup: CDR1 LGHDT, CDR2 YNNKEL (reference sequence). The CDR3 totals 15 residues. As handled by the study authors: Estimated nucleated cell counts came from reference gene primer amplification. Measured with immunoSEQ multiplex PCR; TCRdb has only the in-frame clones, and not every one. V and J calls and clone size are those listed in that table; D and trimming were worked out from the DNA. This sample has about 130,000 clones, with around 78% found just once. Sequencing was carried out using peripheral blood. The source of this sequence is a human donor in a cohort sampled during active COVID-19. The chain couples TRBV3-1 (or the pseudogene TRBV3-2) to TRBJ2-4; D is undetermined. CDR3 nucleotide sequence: TGTGCCAGCAGCCAAGATTTAGCCGGCCAAAACATTCAGTACTTC. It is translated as CASSQDLAGQNIQYF.